The 21 T cell receptor beta chains given below trace back to one sample, sequenced in a study of CD8 T cells in ankylosing spondylitis. TCRdb reanalysed the 5' RACE reads using MiXCR and keeps one entry per CDR3 protein. The sample has 210,000 or so distinct CDR3 sequences, over 7% seen once. Material for sequencing was blood, either unsorted or a sorted T cell fraction (not recorded which). The receptors come from a female donor with ankylosing spondylitis or in good health (not recorded which).

This clonotype came up many times. The J gene is TRBJ2-3, the V gene TRBV4-3, with D unclear. Trimming stripped 0 bases from V and 8 bases from J, with 9 bases between. The length of the CDR3 is 13 residues. Looked up from germline, CDR1 is LGHNA and CDR2 is YSLEER. CDR3 amino acids: CASSQDARLTQYF. CDR3 nucleotides: TGCGCCAGCAGCCAAGATGCCCGGCTTACGCAGTATTTT.

The table lists this clonotype with many counts. The V gene is TRBV6-2 or TRBV6-3, the J gene TRBJ2-1; 12 bases fit TRBD2. Losses at the gene ends were 4 bases for V and 9 bases for J; bases not matched to a gene: 22. This CDR3 contains 20 residues. Germline CDR1 MNHEY, CDR2 SVGEGT. This chain's CDR3 is CASSLIRLAGGPGYHLEQFF. The CDR3 nucleotides are TGTGCCAGCAGTTTAATCAGGCTAGCGGGAGGGCCGGGTTATCATCTTGAGCAGTTCTTC.

V gene TRBV11-3 combines with J gene TRBJ2-1, with 12 bases fitting TRBD2. With V trimmed by 3 bases and J by 7 bases, 4 bases remained unmatched. The CDR3 has 15 residues. CDR1 is SGHNT, CDR2 YENEEA, per germline. CDR3 in amino acids: CASSLSSGRVNEQFF. The DNA of the CDR3 is TGTGCCAGCAGCTTGTCTAGCGGGAGGGTAAATGAGCAGTTCTTC. Variable domain in full (rest from reference TRBV11-3 and TRBJ2-1): EAGVVQSPRYKIIEKKQPVAFWCNPISGHNTLYWYLQNLGQGPELLIRYENEEAVDDSQLPKDRFSAERLKGVDSTLKIQPAELGDSAVYLCASSLSSGRVNEQFFGPGTRLTVL.

This clonotype was counted ten times or more. V gene TRBV7-3 combines with J gene TRBJ2-3; D is possibly TRBD2 (6 bases). With 5 bases removed from V and 3 bases from J, the gap between germline ends came to 9 bases. Per germline, CDR1 SGHTA and CDR2 FQGTGA. This CDR3 comprises 13 residues. The CDR3 loop reads CASSPEGTDTQYF. The CDR3 nucleotides are TGTGCCAGCAGCCCGGAGGGGACAGATACGCAGTATTTT.

This clonotype came up a few times. This chain uses TRBV29-1 with TRBJ2-1; 10 bases line up with TRBD2. Germline trimming cut 7 bases from V and 0 bases from J; bases unmatched to any gene: 6. The CDR3 contains 15 residues. Germline loops: CDR1 SQVTM, CDR2 ANQGSEA. For the CDR3, the DNA is TGCAGCGCCCAAGGACTAGCGGCCTCCTACAATGAGCAGTTCTTC. It yields the protein CSAQGLAASYNEQFF.

This clonotype was seen more than once but under ten times. Given a much more abundant clone one base away, this may be a read error. This chain connects TRBV10-3 to TRBJ2-3, with D uncertain. This CDR3 is 12 amino acids long. Germline V gene lookup returns CDR1 ENHRY and CDR2 SYGVKD. Trimming shortened V by 2 bases and J by 4 bases, and 4 bases separated the two germline ends. DNA of the CDR3: TGTGCCATCAGTGAGGCATCAGATACGCAGTATTTT. It codes for CAISEASDTQYF.

In this sample, this clonotype turned up many times. The chain links TRBV6-1 to TRBJ2-7; 7 bases are a match to TRBD1. Losses at the gene ends were 3 bases for V and 4 bases for J; bases not matched to a gene: 3. CDR1 and CDR2 (germline): MNHNS, SASEGT. The CDR3 runs to 13 residues. CDR3 coding DNA: TGTGCCAGCAGTGACGGGACAGTATACGAGCAGTACTTC. Its translation: CASSDGTVYEQYF.

At least ten counts were recorded for this clonotype. The V gene is TRBV10-3, the J gene TRBJ2-2, with TRBD2 matching over 7 bases. CDR3 length equals 14 residues. CDR1 is ENHRY and CDR2 is SYGVKD in the germline V gene. After removal of 4 bases from V and 6 bases from J, the junction contained 5 bases not matched to a gene. CDR3: CAISVQRDAGELFF. DNA of the CDR3: TGTGCCATCAGTGTTCAGCGGGATGCCGGGGAGCTGTTTTTT.

This clonotype has ten or more counts. The chain carries TRBV12-3 or TRBV12-4 and TRBJ1-1; D is perhaps TRBD1 (5 bases). The CDR3 runs 13 residues. The V gene lost 7 bases and the J gene lost 5 bases, with 14 bases spanning the gap. CDR3 sequence: CASNRDELTEAFF. DNA of the CDR3: TGTGCCAGCAATCGGGACGAATTGACTGAAGCTTTCTTT.

This clonotype was seen a handful of times. The V call is TRBV21-1, the J call TRBJ1-1. TRBV21-1 is assigned pseudogene status. CDR3 size: 16 residues. The DNA for the CDR3 is TGTGCCAGCAGCATTGCGGGCAGGGCTCGGACCACTGAAGCTTTCTTT. Protein product: CASSIAGRARTTEAFF.

This clonotype was seen many times. The chain links TRBV4-3 to TRBJ2-1; 9 nucleotides line up with TRBD2. This CDR3 has 15 residues. Trimming removed 1 base from V and 9 bases from J; junction bases left unmatched: 7. CDR1 is LGHNA and CDR2 is YSLEER in the germline V gene. CDR3: CASSQVAVAGVEQFF. CDR3 nucleotides: TGCGCCAGCAGCCAAGTTGCGGTAGCGGGAGTTGAGCAGTTCTTC.

Remarks on this clonotype: A much larger clone sits a single nucleotide away, making a read error possible. The chain recombines TRBV6-1 with TRBJ2-1; tentatively, D is TRBD1 or TRBD2 (5 bases each). The germline V gene encodes CDR1 MNHNS and CDR2 SASEGT. Trimming removed 10 bases from V and 2 bases from J, with 18 bases in between. The CDR3 totals 15 residues. In DNA, the CDR3 is TGTGCCAACAGCCGCCGGGACCCCGCCTACAATGAGCAGTTCTTC. This translates into CANSRRDPAYNEQFF.

This clonotype was detected ten times or more. The rearrangement links TRBV29-1 to TRBJ2-3, with D possibly being TRBD1 or TRBD2 (7 bases each). Per germline, CDR1 SQVTM and CDR2 ANQGSEA. CDR3 length: 13 residues. The CDR3 coding sequence is TGCAGTTCCAGGGGGGGGATGACAAATACGCAGTATTTT. Amino acids: CSSRGGMTNTQYF.

A note on this clonotype: It may be a read error: a sequence one base away is much more abundant. The CDR3 DNA is TGTGCCGGCGCGGGACTAGCGGAGATCTACGAGCAGTACTTC. Protein product: CAGAGLAEIYEQYF. This sequence joins TRBV5-6 and TRBJ2-7; 11 bases agree with TRBD2. Germline V CDR1 and CDR2: SGHDT, YYEEEE. There are 14 residues in the CDR3. With 10 bases clipped from V and 3 bases from J, the junction kept 9 bases outside the gene matches.

This clonotype was picked up many times. J is TRBJ2-3 and V is TRBV29-1, with D possibly being TRBD2 (6 bases). CDR1 is SQVTM, CDR2 ANQGSEA, per germline. Between the trimmed V and J ends, which lost 4 bases and 0 bases, there was a span of 11 bases. The CDR3 sequence is 14 residues long. CDR3 residues: CSVASGPSTDTQYF. The CDR3 DNA follows: TGCAGCGTTGCGAGCGGGCCAAGCACAGATACGCAGTATTTT.

This clonotype has more than one count but fewer than ten. The rearrangement uses TRBV28 and TRBJ2-7; TRBD1 matches 10 bases. Germline CDR1 is MDHEN and CDR2 is SYDVKM. With 10 bases clipped from V and 4 bases from J, the junction kept 13 bases outside the gene matches. This CDR3 is 15 amino acids long. The CDR3 region is CANPPRGTGVYEQYF. CDR3 DNA: TGTGCCAACCCCCCGAGGGGGACAGGGGTGTACGAGCAGTACTTC.

This clonotype was found many times. The chain is built from TRBV20-1 and TRBJ2-2, with unresolved D. The CDR3 covers 13 residues. Looked up from germline, CDR1 is DFQATT and CDR2 is SNEGSKA (reference sequence). The V gene lost 4 bases and the J gene lost 7 bases, with 13 bases spanning the gap. The CDR3 bases are TGCAGTGCTAACTTCCAGGCTGGCGGGGAGCTGTTTTTT. This gives the protein CSANFQAGGELFF.

This clonotype has only a few counts. The gene calls are TRBV29-1 and TRBJ2-3; possibly TRBD1 for D (6 bases). Between the trimmed V and J ends, which lost 1 base and 2 bases, there was a span of 19 bases. This CDR3 is built from 17 residues. Germline V CDR1 and CDR2: SQVTM, ANQGSEA. Written as DNA, the CDR3 is TGCAGCGTTGAAGCCGAGGGGGTTGTAAGTTTCACAGATACGCAGTATTTT. Translated, it gives CSVEAEGVVSFTDTQYF.

This clonotype was recorded at least ten times. The rearrangement joins TRBV2 to TRBJ1-4; a possible D gene is TRBD1 (5 bases). V lost 4 bases and J lost 9, with 15 bases in between. Germline-derived CDR1 and CDR2 are SNHLY and FYNNEI. This CDR3 has 14 residues. The CDR3 DNA sequence: TGTGCCAGCAGTGGAGGGACGGGCTTGAAAAAACTGTTTTTT. Its translation: CASSGGTGLKKLFF.

This clonotype was picked up many times. The chain uses TRBV12-3 or TRBV12-4 and TRBJ1-2, with a weak D call TRBD1 (5 bases). V was clipped by 5 bases and J by 5 bases, with 15 bases between them. CDR3 length: 14 amino acids. Written as DNA, the CDR3 is TGTGCCAGCAGTCCGGGGGGGACGGCGTATGGCTACACCTTC. Translated, it gives CASSPGGTAYGYTF.

At least ten counts were recorded for this clonotype. This chain joins TRBV10-2 and TRBJ2-1; 9 nucleotides line up with TRBD1. The V and J ends lost 10 bases and 8 bases, in that order; junction bases with no gene match: 6. The germline V gene has CDR1 WSHSY and CDR2 SAAADI. The CDR3 covers 12 residues. As DNA, the CDR3 is TGCGCCACTTGGAGACAGGGGGATGAGCAGTTCTTC. As protein: CATWRQGDEQFF.